The T cell receptor (beta chain) described here comes from a study of blood T cell repertoires in COVID-19 (dated by TCRdb to 2020 to 2022). With regard to the full study: Samples from collaborators originated in the United States, Italy and Spain and spanned both the acute and convalescent phases of COVID-19. The prospective study material was composed of cDNA or gDNA derived from T cells, B-cell-depleted T cells, or PBMCs. Subjects who had been exposed to COVID-19, were actively infected with it, or had recovered from it provided the deeply sampled blood TCRbeta repertoires that made up the dataset. The repertoires were made available in a free public database intended to serve as a resource for research on the immune response to SARS-CoV-2. Samples came from the ongoing ImmuneRACE study (first 160 participants) plus 1,254 subjects from 6 global collaborators. Nearly every sample came with metadata listing a de-identified subject ID, COVID-19 status, age in years and sex. Where available, HLA class I and class II types were obtained from metadata supplied by the sample provider rather than from assay-based typing. Here is what the overall study found, with its caveats: How much clinical and demographic metadata was included differed by source and by participant, and the metadata was provided uncurated.

The immunoSEQ Assay, a bias-controlled multiplex PCR, was used to amplify TCRbeta CDR3 regions from genomic DNA. In the authors' own workflow: Nucleated cell counts per sample were estimated from amplification of reference gene primers within the assay. To quantify the absolute abundance of each unique TCRbeta CDR3 rearrangement, sequence reads were collapsed and filtered. For each sample, productive Simpson clonality was calculated by taking the square root of Simpson's diversity index across productive rearrangements. Imported from immuneACCESS, the table was reduced by TCRdb to in-frame sequences with V and J called. These copies leave out some clones; in studies compared against another copy, an unresolved V gene accounts for under half, and the cause of the remainder is not known. D and trimming were read from the DNA, whereas the V and J calls and clone size are those reported in that table. This sample lists approximately 150,000 clones; 80% to 90% were detected once. The ten largest clones take up around 2.4% of the sample.

With regard to this clone: Its cognate antigen has yet to be identified. Per-base quality was not reported, and no clone a single base away is much larger than it.

From cysteine to phenylalanine, the CDR3 is 16 amino acids long. The read is trimmed to its CDR3 DNA, 48 bases read in frame from base 1. From a lookup of the germline V gene (reference sequence), CDR1 and CDR2 are PRHDT and FYEKMQ. V and J lose 6 bases and 1 base, and a span of 17 bases separates them. Enrolling through a virtual design, the prospective study's participants ranged in age from roughly 18 to 95 years and lived across 20 to 30 United States geographic areas. Cohort assignment in the prospective study relied on participant-reported clinical history from a screening survey and a study questionnaire. Mobile phlebotomists in the prospective study collected whole blood, serum and a nasopharyngeal or oropharyngeal swab from every participant. Additional blood draws and questionnaires over an approximately two-month period could optionally be provided by prospective study participants. Prospective study blood samples were shipped either frozen or at room temperature before DNA extraction.

The TCR was taken from a man between 40 and 49 years old with acute COVID-19. The chain is encoded by TRBV13 joined to TRBJ2-3; the best D guess is TRBD2, with 7 bases matching. Sequencing was carried out using PBMCs or T cells enriched from blood (not recorded which). CDR3 region: CASSPPSGGGTDTQYF. DNA sequence: TGTGCCAGCAGTCCCCCCTCGGGGGGCGGCACAGATACGCAGTATTTT.